These 26 T cell receptor beta chains came from one sample sequenced in a study of vaccination and CD4 T cells after COVID-19. As for time point: late sampling 161 to 241 days after vaccination in a few convalescent patients. Treatment in this sample: approximately 9-day PBMC culture with coronavirus spike peptide pools or control peptides (ViraFEST assay). At the Johns Hopkins FTIC core, DNA taken from cultured CD4+ T cells was sequenced by way of the Oncomine TCR Beta short-read assay. TCRdb used MiXCR to reprocess the PCR reads, holding one entry per CDR3 protein. The repertoire holds about 22,000 distinct CDR3 sequences, with 30% to 45% as singletons. These receptors have no identified antigens. Sequencing was performed on CD4+ T cells from blood, cultured in vitro, taken about 7 months after SARS-CoV-2 vaccination. These receptors were obtained from a human donor who had recovered from COVID-19.

This clonotype was detected a few times. The chain has TRBV28 and TRBJ2-7, with 7 bases that match TRBD2. Trimming took 2 bases from V and 5 from J; bases not matched to a gene: 6. CDR1 MDHEN and CDR2 SYDVKM come from the germline V gene. CDR3 length: 14 residues. CDR3 loop: CASSLAGAANEQYF. Here the CDR3 DNA reads TGTGCCAGCAGTTTAGCGGGAGCTGCAAACGAGCAGTACTTC.

This chain uses TRBV10-3 with TRBJ2-5; D is possibly TRBD2 (6 bases). CDR1 and CDR2 from the germline V gene are ENHRY and SYGVKD. V gave up 11 bases and J gave up 0 bases, with 10 bases separating them. This CDR3 comprises 12 residues. CDR3 loop: CASAGNQETQYF. The CDR3 coding sequence is TGTGCCTCCGCGGGGAACCAAGAGACCCAGTACTTC.

The chain combines TRBV20-1 with TRBJ2-7; tentative D call: TRBD1 (6 bases). Trimming cost V 2 bases and J 0 bases, with 17 bases left between them. The CDR3 is made up of 16 amino acids. Germline values: CDR1 DFQATT, CDR2 SNEGSKA (reference sequence). The CDR3 here is CSARSHRDTSSYEQYF. Written as DNA, the CDR3 is TGCAGTGCTAGATCTCACCGGGACACGAGCTCCTACGAGCAGTACTTC.

The V gene is TRBV6-1, the J gene TRBJ1-6; no firm D call. Germline CDR1 and CDR2: MNHNS and SASEGT. V was cut by 6 bases and J by 15 bases, with 12 bases left in between. The CDR3 length is 11 residues. The CDR3, as DNA: TGTGCCAGCAGCGACCCTGTGCTCCTCCACTTT. Translation: CASSDPVLLHF.

This chain links TRBV19 with TRBJ2-5, with TRBD2 matching over 11 bases. The V gene's germline CDR1 is LNHDA and CDR2 SQIVND (reference sequence). The CDR3 runs 16 residues. V lost 4 bases and J lost 1; bases outside the gene matches: 5. The CDR3 sequence is CASSTRLAGSQETQYF. DNA of the CDR3: TGTGCCAGTAGTACCCGACTAGCGGGGAGCCAAGAGACCCAGTACTTC.

This clonotype occurred a few times. V and J are TRBV28 and TRBJ2-1; D assignment may be TRBD1 or TRBD2 (7 bases each). The CDR3 extends over 13 amino acids. The ends were cut back, 6 bases at V and 10 bases at J, with 16 bases in the middle. CDR1 is MDHEN and CDR2 is SYDVKM in the germline V gene. The CDR3 coding sequence is TGTGCCAGCAGGACCCAGGGGGGGGGAGAGCAGTTCTTC. Protein product: CASRTQGGGEQFF.

The rearrangement links TRBV5-1 to TRBJ2-5; D not resolved. Germline lookup yields CDR1 SGHRS and CDR2 YFSETQ. Trimming shortened V by 0 bases and J by 2 bases, and 2 bases separated the two germline ends. This CDR3 region has 12 residues. The CDR3 bases are TGCGCCAGCAGCTTGGGTCAAGAGACCCAGTACTTC. Translating gives CASSLGQETQYF.

The rearrangement links TRBV6-5 to TRBJ2-7; 16 nucleotides agree with TRBD2. The J call may be faulty, since TRBJ2-1 better matches the DNA end. This CDR3 has 19 residues. Germline assignment: CDR1 MNHEY and CDR2 SVGAGI. The CDR3 coding sequence is TGTGCCAGCAGTTCGGGACTAGCGGGAGGGGGAGTGGACAATTGGGAGCAGTTCTTC. Translation: CASSSGLAGGGVDNWEQFF.

There are a few counts of this clonotype. V and J are TRBV6-4 and TRBJ1-2; D call uncertain. Deletions cut 0 bases from V and 4 bases from J, with 12 bases between. The CDR3 loop spans 15 amino acids. Per germline, CDR1 MRHNA and CDR2 SNTAGT. The CDR3 coding sequence is TGTGCCAGCAGTGACTCGTTTTGGGATACCTATGGCTACACCTTC. It is translated as CASSDSFWDTYGYTF.

This clonotype was seen a few times. V usage is TRBV7-9 and J usage is TRBJ1-2; 7 bases are shared with TRBD1. The trim removed 4 bases at V and 3 bases at J, leaving 11 bases unmatched. The CDR3 extends over 16 amino acids. CDR1 SEHNR and CDR2 FQNEAQ come from the germline V gene (reference sequence). The CDR3 protein is CASSSGYRGDDYGYTF. The CDR3 DNA reads TGTGCCAGCAGCTCCGGCTACAGGGGCGATGACTATGGCTACACCTTC.

In its sample, this clonotype was seen a few times. V usage is TRBV7-3 and J usage is TRBJ2-5, with 8 bases that match TRBD2. The CDR3 totals 15 residues. Unmatched junction bases numbered 6, after V lost 5 bases and J lost 1 base. Germline lookup yields CDR1 SGHTA and CDR2 FQGTGA. The CDR3 DNA follows: TGTGCCAGCAGCCTAAACGCGGGGGGCCAAGAGACCCAGTACTTC. Protein: CASSLNAGGQETQYF. The variable domain in full, completed from reference TRBV7-3 and TRBJ2-5, reads GAGVSQTPSNKVTEKGKYVELRCDPISGHTALYWYRQSLGQGPEFLIYFQGTGAADDSGLPNDRFFAVRPEGSVSTLKIQRTERGDSAVYLCASSLNAGGQETQYFGPGTRLLVL.

This chain links TRBV4-2 with TRBJ2-3, with D hard to call. V was clipped by 0 bases and J by 0 bases, with 4 bases between them. CDR3 size: 14 residues. Germline assignment: CDR1 LGHNA and CDR2 YNFKEQ. CDR3: CASSQEVSTDTQYF. The CDR3 DNA is TGTGCCAGCAGCCAAGAAGTTAGCACAGATACGCAGTATTTT.

The chain's CDR3 is CATRGTSGYEQYF. The CDR3 DNA sequence: TGTGCCACCCGGGGGACTAGCGGCTACGAGCAGTACTTC. The rearrangement links TRBV10-3 to TRBJ2-7, with 11 bases aligning to TRBD2. V lost 10 bases, J lost 3 bases, and 5 bases stayed unmatched. The CDR3 has 13 amino acids. Germline CDR1 ENHRY, CDR2 SYGVKD.

This clonotype is medium-sized. The chain uses TRBV7-2 and TRBJ2-5, with 10 bases matching TRBD2. The ends lost 5 bases at V and 4 bases at J; junction bases unmatched: 4. Germline V lookup: CDR1 SGHTA, CDR2 FQGNSA. This CDR3 is built from 14 residues. The CDR3 sequence is CASSPRTSGETQYF. The CDR3 nucleotides are TGTGCCAGCAGCCCCCGGACTAGCGGAGAGACCCAGTACTTC.

This chain uses TRBV7-2 with TRBJ2-7; TRBD2 matches at 7 bases. The germline gives CDR1 SGHTA, CDR2 FQGNSA. With 5 bases clipped from V and 7 bases from J, the junction kept 14 bases outside the gene matches. The CDR3 is 15 amino acids. The CDR3 spells CASSLGTTPGLEQYF. In DNA, the CDR3 is TGTGCCAGCAGCCTCGGGACTACCCCCGGGTTGGAGCAGTACTTC.

Within the sample, this clonotype is medium-sized. J is TRBJ2-3 and V is TRBV15; 7 nucleotides agree with TRBD2. The CDR3 is made up of 15 amino acids. V was pared by 7 bases and J by 0 bases, with 7 bases of the junction left unmatched. Germline CDR1 and CDR2: LNHNV and YYDKDF (reference sequence). DNA of the CDR3: TGTGCCACCACTCCTAGCGGTACTAGCACAGATACGCAGTATTTT. Translated: CATTPSGTSTDTQYF.

In its sample, this clonotype is medium-sized. J is TRBJ2-5 and V is TRBV6-1, with D possibly being TRBD2 (5 bases). Germline V gives CDR1 MNHNS, CDR2 SASEGT. This CDR3 has 14 residues. V dropped 7 bases and J dropped 9 bases, with 21 bases sitting between them. The CDR3 coding sequence is TGTGCCAGCACCGAGGGTGGCCCCAAGGAGGCCCAGTACTTC. Translation: CASTEGGPKEAQYF.

This clonotype was picked up one time. The V call is TRBV10-3, the J call TRBJ2-1, with no clear D. The CDR3 totals 11 residues. The V end lost 4 bases, the J end lost 10 bases, and 8 bases lay between the germline ends. The germline CDR1 and CDR2 sequences are ENHRY and SYGVKD. CDR3 amino acids: CAISGLEEQFF. In DNA form, the CDR3 reads TGTGCCATCAGTGGGCTCGAGGAGCAGTTCTTC.

The chain carries TRBV7-9 and TRBJ1-5, with 7 positions matching TRBD1. From germline, CDR1 is SEHNR and CDR2 FQNEAQ (reference sequence). CDR3 length: 14 amino acids. J gave up 6 bases and V 5 bases, and 7 bases lay outside the gene matches. The CDR3 loop reads CASSKDRESQPQHF. The CDR3 DNA sequence: TGTGCCAGCAGCAAAGACAGGGAAAGTCAGCCCCAGCATTTT.

In the case of this clonotype: At one end, the junction sequence differs from germline, possibly due to a read error. CDR3 DNA sequence: TGTGCCAGCAGGTTGGACCTAGGGATTTATGGCTACACCTTC. This sequence encodes CASRLDLGIYGYTF. The chain carries TRBV5-5 and TRBJ1-2; unclear D gene. In germline, CDR1 is SGHKS, CDR2 YYEKEE (reference sequence). This CDR3 region has 14 residues.

In its sample, this clonotype was seen a few times. The chain uses TRBV10-3 and TRBJ1-1; possibly TRBD1 for D (6 bases). Trimming shortened V by 10 bases and J by 0 bases, and 12 bases separated the two germline ends. The CDR3 has 13 amino acids. Germline-derived CDR1 and CDR2 are ENHRY and SYGVKD. Here the CDR3 DNA reads TGTGCCAGCACGACAGGTATGAACACTGAAGCTTTCTTT. Its protein product is CASTTGMNTEAFF.

The chain joins TRBV15 to TRBJ1-2; no clear D. The CDR3 is 13 residues long. V was pared by 5 bases and J by 4 bases, with 11 bases between. Germline CDR1 reads LNHNV; CDR2 reads YYDKDF (reference sequence). The CDR3 DNA sequence: TGTGCCACCAGCCTCAGGAGGTCCTATGGCTACACCTTC. Protein product: CATSLRRSYGYTF.

This clonotype has more than one count but fewer than ten. This chain links TRBV6-2 or TRBV6-3 with TRBJ2-5, with D hard to call. V was shortened by 5 bases and J by 4 bases, with 5 bases between the two germline ends. CDR3 length: 11 residues. Germline V gives CDR1 MNHEY, CDR2 SVGEGT. The CDR3 protein is CASSVTETQYF. DNA for the CDR3: TGTGCCAGCAGTGTTACAGAGACCCAGTACTTC.

V and J are TRBV7-6 and TRBJ2-1, with 10 bases aligning to TRBD2. Germline assignment: CDR1 SGHVS and CDR2 FNYEAQ. V lost 1 base, J lost 5 bases, and 8 bases stayed unmatched. The CDR3 spans 17 residues. CDR3 in DNA: TGTGCCAGCAGCTTAGAGGGCCTACTAGCGGGGAACAATGAGCAGTTCTTC. It codes for CASSLEGLLAGNNEQFF.

This clonotype was counted a few times. The chain couples TRBV24-1 to TRBJ2-5; D possibly uses TRBD1 or TRBD2 (7 bases each). The V gene lost 8 bases and the J gene lost 5 bases, with 17 bases spanning the gap. The CDR3 loop spans 14 amino acids. Germline-derived CDR1 and CDR2 are KGHDR and SFDVKD. CDR3 loop: CATIGYQGGETQYF. CDR3 nucleotide sequence: TGTGCCACCATCGGCTATCAGGGGGGGGAGACCCAGTACTTC.

The chain combines TRBV28 with TRBJ2-1; 12 positions agree with TRBD2. Germline V gene data show CDR1 as MDHEN and CDR2 as SYDVKM. Losses at the gene ends were 4 bases for V and 12 bases for J; bases not matched to a gene: 7. There are 14 residues in the CDR3. The CDR3 DNA is TGTGCCAGCAGTTCGGGACTAGCGGGCCATGGGCAGTTCTTC. Amino acid sequence: CASSSGLAGHGQFF.